This TCR beta chain was retrieved from a study of blood T cell repertoires in COVID-19. Clones were read by immunoSEQ multiplex PCR, and TCRdb kept only the in-frame ones, dropping some. The table lists 200,000 to 300,000 clones, approximately 88% of them singletons, with over 3% in the top ten. The CDR3 spans 16 residues. Germline V gene lookup returns CDR1 SGHVS and CDR2 FQNEAQ. V was clipped by 5 bases and J by 0 bases; unmatched bases: 8. The specimen sequenced was PBMCs or T cells enriched from blood (not recorded which). The J gene is TRBJ2-3, the V gene TRBV7-8, with 7 bases lining up with TRBD2. This TCR came from a woman in her thirties or forties who had been exposed to COVID-19. CDR3 sequence reads: CASSPRGEISTDTQYF. The CDR3 nucleotides read TGTGCCAGCAGCCCCCGGGGGGAGATTAGCACAGATACGCAGTATTTT.